This TCR beta chain came from a study of T cell responses to AZD1222 COVID-19 vaccine. Germline V gene sequence: CDR1 LGHNA, CDR2 YSLEER. The CDR3 length is 14 residues. Trimming pared 4 bases from V and 0 bases from J, leaving 7 bases between. As for this clone: Its specificity is unknown.

Study outcomes and limitations: After the peak T cell response, and only then, were repertoires sampled. A mostly white British donor set with more females was recruited, and clonal diversity was possibly underestimated.

The analysis combined second doses at about 4 or about 12 weeks. Produced via immunoSEQ multiplex PCR; TCRdb's table is partial and in-frame only. The profile shows roughly 90,000 clones, around 89% of them singletons. The chain joins TRBV4-3 to TRBJ1-5; the D gene is possibly TRBD1 (5 bases). Sequenced here: peripheral blood, sampled 28 days after the second AZD1222 dose. The sequence was obtained from an adult who received the AZD1222 COVID-19 vaccine. CDR3 in amino acids: CASSRGHSNQPQHF. For the CDR3, the DNA is TGCGCCAGCAGCCGCGGACATAGCAATCAGCCCCAGCATTTT.